The present TCR beta chain was sequenced within a study of graft-versus-host responses after intestinal transplantation (dated by TCRdb to about 2021). A note on the overall study: The transplants that recipients got were multivisceral, liver-intestinal, or isolated intestinal. All recipients received anti-thymocyte globulin induction followed by maintenance tacrolimus and steroids for around three years. Graft-versus-host and host-versus-graft alloreactive T cell clones were tracked in the graft, circulation and bone marrow after intestinal transplantation using bulk TCR-beta CDR3 sequencing. To identify alloreactive clones, pre-transplant mixed lymphocyte reaction products were sequenced and compared with unstimulated pre-transplant donor and recipient T cells. A cohort of approximately 23 intestinal transplant recipients, including one retransplant, was enrolled, and 3 patients lacking pretransplant specimens were excluded. Donor T cell macrochimerism was defined as a peak of at least 4% donor T cells among recipient peripheral blood mononuclear cells. Rather than being sequenced by the commercial service, samples from a few later patients were sequenced in-house on an Illumina MiSeq and processed with MiXCR. Findings and caveats that apply to the study as a whole: Peak levels of circulating GvH clones were associated with declines in HvG clones early after transplant. High GvH to HvG T cell clonal ratios were observed in the allografts of patients with donor T cell macrochimerism. The relatively low number and heterogeneity of intestinal transplant patients limited the conclusions. GvH clones were detected in recipient bone marrow, and some appeared earlier in ileal mucosa or blood, consistent with an intestinal mucosal origin.

After removal of 3 bases from V and 2 bases from J, the junction retains 17 bases not matched to a gene. The CDR3, from cysteine to phenylalanine, totals 19 residues. Here the CDR3 DNA is all that survives: 57 bases in frame from base 1. CDR1 and CDR2 are read off the germline V gene (reference sequence) as SGHAT and FQDESV. Library construction relied on the immunoSEQ multiplex PCR assay. For most patients, genomic DNA was subjected to high-throughput TCR-beta CDR3 sequencing by Adaptive Biotechnologies. The paper's data handling went like this. TCR sequencing data for over 15 patients were retrieved from Adaptive's ImmunoSEQ software; a few other patients were processed with MiXCR and VDJtools. Because the origin of CDR3 nucleotide sequences shared between donor and recipient could not be assigned, those sequences were removed. To be classed as alloreactive, a clone needed at least 2-fold expansion over unstimulated cells and a minimum CFSE-low frequency of 0.002% (template counts) or 0.001% (read counts). Clones detected in sequenced pre-transplant spleen, lymph node, or MLR CFSE-low populations of the donor or recipient were defined as mappable. The cumulative frequency of alloreactive clones was calculated as a percentage of all sequences, weighted by copy number. The immuneACCESS repertoire file appears here via TCRdb, limited to in-frame rearrangements. These files lack a portion of the clones; in checked studies, under half of the deficit traces to unresolved V genes, and the cause of the others is not known. Clone size and the V and J calls come from that table; the DNA yielded D and trimming. This sample lists about 97,000 clones; 90% were detected once. Roughly 16% of the sample rests with the top ten.

This clone was seen more than once but under ten times. The antigen it binds to is not known. No per-base quality is available; no much larger clone lies one base away. Blood samples were collected up to 4 times in the first month after transplant and then at least monthly when available. The V and J genes are TRBV11-1 and TRBJ2-7, with 9 junctional bases fitting TRBD2. This sequence was found in a human patient who received an intestinal transplant, so some T cells may come from the graft donor. This sample comprised PBMCs, obtained approximately 420 days after intestinal transplant. The CDR3 reads as follows: CASSFWASGAERTPYEQYF. The DNA is as follows: TGTGCCAGCAGCTTTTGGGCTAGCGGGGCCGAACGTACCCCCTACGAGCAGTACTTC. Full variable domain (CDR3 extended with the reference TRBV11-1 and TRBJ2-7 proteins): EAEVAQSPRYKITEKSQAVAFWCDPISGHATLYWYRQILGQGPELLVQFQDESVVDDSQLPKDRFSAERLKGVDSTLKIQPAELGDSAMYLCASSFWASGAERTPYEQYFGPGTRLTVT.